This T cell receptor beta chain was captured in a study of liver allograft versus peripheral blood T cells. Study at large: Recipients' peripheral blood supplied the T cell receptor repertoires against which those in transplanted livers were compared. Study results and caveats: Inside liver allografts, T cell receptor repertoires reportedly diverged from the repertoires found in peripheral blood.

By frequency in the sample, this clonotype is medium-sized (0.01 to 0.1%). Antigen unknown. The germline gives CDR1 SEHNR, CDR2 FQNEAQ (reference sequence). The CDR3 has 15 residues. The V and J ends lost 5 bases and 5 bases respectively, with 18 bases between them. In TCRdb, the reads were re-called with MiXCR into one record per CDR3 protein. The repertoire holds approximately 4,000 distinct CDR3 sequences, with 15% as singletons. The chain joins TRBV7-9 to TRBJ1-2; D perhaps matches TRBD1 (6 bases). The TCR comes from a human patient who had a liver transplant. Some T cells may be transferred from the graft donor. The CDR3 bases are TGTGCCAGCAGCGTTATCGGGACATTCCTTTATGGCTACACCTTC. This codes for CASSVIGTFLYGYTF.